This is a list of T cell receptor beta chains from one sample in a study of T-cell memory formation after mild COVID-19. TCRdb called the 5' RACE reads again in MiXCR, with one record for every CDR3 protein. The sample shows approximately 340,000 distinct CDR3 sequences, approximately 15% of them seen only once. The sample was PBMCs or a T cell subset sorted from them (not recorded which). The receptor source for this set is a young man who had mild COVID-19 (a few samples of this study predate the infection). Cell type and time point are not known. Each CDR3 is given with its conserved first and last residue. D genes are given only for firm matches. Only some rows state a clone size, as once, few, many or a class for expanded clones.

TRBV20-1	-	TRBJ1-1	few	CSAREGGLNTEAFF	TGCAGTGCTAGAGAGGGGGGGCTGAACACTGAAGCTTTCTTT
TRBV5-6	-	TRBJ1-5	-	CASSLAPGPQHF	TGTGCCAGCAGCCTCGCCCCTGGGCCCCAGCATTTT
TRBV28	-	TRBJ1-1	-	CATLPANTEAFF	TGTGCCACCCTACCAGCGAACACTGAAGCTTTCTTT
TRBV4-3	-	TRBJ2-2	few	CASSQRGFGELFF	TGCGCCAGCAGCCAAAGGGGCTTCGGGGAGCTGTTTTTT
TRBV20-1	-	TRBJ2-5	many	CSARGGDTKETQYF	TGCAGTGCTAGAGGGGGGGACACCAAAGAGACCCAGTACTTC
TRBV4-1	TRBD1	TRBJ1-2	-	CASSQDPGQGYGYTF	TGCGCCAGCAGCCAGGATCCGGGACAGGGCTATGGCTACACCTTC
TRBV6-6	-	TRBJ2-3	few	CASSYDYRITDTQYF	TGTGCCAGCAGTTACGACTACCGCATCACAGATACGCAGTATTTT
TRBV5-6	TRBD2	TRBJ2-1	-	CASSAGPGLDYEQFF	TGTGCCAGCAGCGCGGGGCCGGGACTAGATTATGAGCAGTTCTTC
TRBV6-2/TRBV6-3	TRBD1	TRBJ2-7	-	CAAWTGGNEQYF	TGTGCCGCATGGACAGGGGGTAATGAGCAGTACTTC
TRBV6-5	-	TRBJ1-1	-	CASSYGSAREAFF	TGTGCCAGCAGTTACGGGAGTGCAAGGGAAGCTTTCTTT
TRBV6-5	-	TRBJ2-1	-	CASRGVFEQFF	TGTGCCAGCAGGGGGGTTTTTGAGCAGTTCTTC
TRBV12-3/TRBV12-4	-	TRBJ1-5	-	CASSLGTVDQPQHF	TGTGCCAGCAGTCTCGGGACGGTAGATCAGCCCCAGCATTTT
TRBV11-2	-	TRBJ1-3	-	CASSPQRGPAGNTIYF	TGTGCCAGCAGCCCCCAGAGAGGGCCGGCTGGAAACACCATATATTTT
TRBV28	-	TRBJ2-2	few	CASSSAGANTGELFF	TGTGCCAGCAGTTCGGCAGGAGCGAACACCGGGGAGCTGTTTTTT
TRBV7-9	-	TRBJ2-2	-	CATPGAGELFF	TGTGCAACGCCGGGGGCCGGGGAGCTGTTTTTT
TRBV3-1	-	TRBJ1-3	-	CASRTESSGNTIYF	TGTGCCAGCAGAACTGAAAGCTCTGGAAACACCATATATTTT
TRBV15	-	TRBJ2-7	-	CATSPGKAYEQYF	TGTGCCACCAGTCCTGGTAAGGCCTACGAGCAGTACTTC
TRBV20-1	TRBD2	TRBJ2-3	few	CSARALAVKLSTDTQYF	TGCAGTGCTAGGGCACTAGCGGTTAAGCTTAGCACAGATACGCAGTATTTT
TRBV7-2	-	TRBJ1-5	few	CASSLSPGSAQPQHF	TGTGCCAGCAGTTTATCCCCCGGGTCGGCTCAGCCCCAGCATTTT
TRBV20-1	-	TRBJ2-5	-	CSARDQQGGETQYF	TGCAGTGCTAGAGATCAACAGGGCGGTGAGACCCAGTACTTC